The source of this TCR beta chain is a study of blood T cell repertoires in COVID-19. On the study more broadly: The cDNA or gDNA used as material had been derived from T cells, B-cell-depleted T cells, or PBMCs.

Repertoires were generated with immunoSEQ multiplex PCR, while TCRdb's copy carries only in-frame clones and drops some. The table includes about 59,000 clones, 65% to 90% detected once. Trimming stripped 6 bases from V and 3 bases from J, with 11 bases between. Germline values: CDR1 MNHEY, CDR2 SVGAGI. The CDR3 sequence is 13 residues long. This clonotype was obtained from a woman older than 75 with active or convalescent COVID-19. The material sequenced was peripheral blood. The chain employs TRBV6-5 and TRBJ1-2; D possibly corresponds to TRBD1 (5 bases). The DNA of the CDR3 is TGTGCCAGCAGCCCCCCGGGGGACTATGGCTACACCTTC. Encoded protein: CASSPPGDYGYTF.